This T cell receptor (beta chain) was observed in a study of cytomegalovirus exposure and HLA in healthy donors. Overall study results and limits: A previous analysis found most TCR beta V segments productive roughly 87% or roughly 30% of the time. When analyzed later, the rates of TCR association showed variation by HLA locus, with DRB1 the most and HLA-C the fewest.

Germline-derived CDR1 and CDR2 are MNHEY and SVGAGI. Trimming removed 6 bases from V and 5 bases from J; junction bases left unmatched: 4. The CDR3 consists of 14 residues. As concerns this clone: Its antigen remains unknown. Other DNA sequences within the sample encode an identical CDR3.

It was with 60 Vbeta and 13 Jbeta primers that the PCR ran. Clones were read by immunoSEQ multiplex PCR, and TCRdb kept only the in-frame ones, dropping some. The repertoire holds 130,000 to 150,000 clones, with around three quarters as singletons. This chain connects TRBV6-5 to TRBJ1-4; TRBD1 agrees at 9 bases. The sample consisted of PBMCs. The clonotype originates from a man in his forties in good health and CMV-seropositive. Here the CDR3 reads CASSRDRVNEKLFF. The CDR3 DNA reads TGTGCCAGCAGCCGGGACAGGGTCAATGAAAAACTGTTTTTT.